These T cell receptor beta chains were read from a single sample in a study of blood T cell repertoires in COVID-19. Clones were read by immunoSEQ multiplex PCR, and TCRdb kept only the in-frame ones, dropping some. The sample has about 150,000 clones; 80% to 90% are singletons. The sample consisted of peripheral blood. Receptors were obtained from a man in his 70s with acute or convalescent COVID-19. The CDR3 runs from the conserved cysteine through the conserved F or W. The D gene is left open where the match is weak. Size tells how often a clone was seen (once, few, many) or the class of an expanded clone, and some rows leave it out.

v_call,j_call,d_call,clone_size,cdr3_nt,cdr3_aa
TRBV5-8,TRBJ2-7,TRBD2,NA,TGTGCCAGCAGCTTGGGGACTAGCGGAATGGAGTACTTC,CASSLGTSGMEYF
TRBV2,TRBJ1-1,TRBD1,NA,TGTGCCAGCAGTGGACAGGGGATAACTGAAGCTTTCTTT,CASSGQGITEAFF
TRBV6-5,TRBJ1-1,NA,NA,TGTGCCAGCAGTTACCGGGGGGCACGGGGAGCTTTCTTT,CASSYRGARGAFF
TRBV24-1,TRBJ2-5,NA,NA,TGTGCCACCGGGGCGGAAGAGACCCAGTACTTC,CATGAEETQYF
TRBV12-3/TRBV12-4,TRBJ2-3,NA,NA,TGTGCCAGCAGAGTGACAGCCACAGATACGCAGTATTTT,CASRVTATDTQYF
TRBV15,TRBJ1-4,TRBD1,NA,TGTGCCACCAGCAGAGATCGACAGGGGGTGGGGGAAAAACTGTTTTTT,CATSRDRQGVGEKLFF
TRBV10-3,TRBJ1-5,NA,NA,TGTGCCATCAGTGAGCAGGTCAATCAGCCCCAGCATTTT,CAISEQVNQPQHF
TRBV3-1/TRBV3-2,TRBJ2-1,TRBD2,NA,TGTGCCAGCAGCCGAAGACGGCTAGCGGACTACAATGAGCAGTTCTTC,CASSRRRLADYNEQFF
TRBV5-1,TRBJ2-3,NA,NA,TGCGCCAGCAGCTCCTCTTCATTAGCTAGCACAGATACGCAGTATTTT,CASSSSSLASTDTQYF
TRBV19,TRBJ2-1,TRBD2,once,TGTGCCAGTAGTATCTTCGGGACCTTAGCGGGAGTATCGAATGAGCAGTTCTTC,CASSIFGTLAGVSNEQFF
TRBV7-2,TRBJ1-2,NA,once,TGTGCCAGCAGCTCGGGACCCTGGGTACATAGGGGGTCACGCTACACCTTC,CASSSGPWVHRGSRYTF
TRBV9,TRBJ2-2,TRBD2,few,TGTGCCAGCAGCGCCGGGACTAGCACCGGGGAGCTGTTTTTT,CASSAGTSTGELFF
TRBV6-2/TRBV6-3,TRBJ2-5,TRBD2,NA,TGTGCCAGCAGCCGTCGGGGGGGGGAGACCCAGTACTTC,CASSRRGGETQYF
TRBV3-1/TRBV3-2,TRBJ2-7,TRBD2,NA,TGTGCCAGCAGCCCGATAGCGGGATCCCGCTACGAGCAGTACTTC,CASSPIAGSRYEQYF
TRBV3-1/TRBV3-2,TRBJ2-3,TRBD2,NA,TGTGCCAGCTCGGGACTAGCGGGAGGAACTAGCACAGATACGCAGTATTTT,CASSGLAGGTSTDTQYF
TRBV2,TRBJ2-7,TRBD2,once,TGTGCCAGCAGTGTAGGACTAGAGGCCTACGAGCAGTACTTC,CASSVGLEAYEQYF
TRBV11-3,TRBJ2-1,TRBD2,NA,TGTGCCAGCAGCACCCAGCGGGAGCAGGATGAGCAGTTCTTC,CASSTQREQDEQFF
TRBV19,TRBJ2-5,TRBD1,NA,TGTGCCAGTAGTGTGGGACAGGGGGCCGGTGAGACCCAGTACTTC,CASSVGQGAGETQYF
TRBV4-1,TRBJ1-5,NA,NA,TGCGCCAGCAGCCAATCCGGGAGTTTGGGCAATCAGCCCCAGCATTTT,CASSQSGSLGNQPQHF
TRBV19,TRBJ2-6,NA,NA,TGTGCCAGTAGTATTGTGAAGAGGTCTGGGGCCAACGTCCTGACTTTC,CASSIVKRSGANVLTF